The sequence of this TCR beta chain was determined in a study of T cells in localized non-small cell lung cancer. Details on this clone: Its cognate antigen is unknown.

The study's findings and limits: Uninvolved adjacent lung showed the highest T cell clonality, exceeding tumor. There were a median roughly 61 of the top 100 tumor clones appearing in adjacent lung.

Clones were read by immunoSEQ multiplex PCR, and TCRdb kept only the in-frame ones, dropping some. In the table there are 20,000 to 25,000 clones, 92% of which are singletons. This sequence was found in a man aged 35-75 years with stage III squamous cell lung carcinoma. The source was peripheral blood, collected before any cancer treatment.

The chain's CDR3 is CASSALNTGELFF. In nucleotides, the CDR3 is TGCGCCAGCAGTGCGTTGAACACCGGGGAGCTGTTTTTT. The chain employs TRBV5-1 and TRBJ2-2; D gene ambiguous. This CDR3 is 13 amino acids long. V shed 5 bases and J shed 1 base, with 6 bases lying between them. Germline V lookup: CDR1 SGHRS, CDR2 YFSETQ.